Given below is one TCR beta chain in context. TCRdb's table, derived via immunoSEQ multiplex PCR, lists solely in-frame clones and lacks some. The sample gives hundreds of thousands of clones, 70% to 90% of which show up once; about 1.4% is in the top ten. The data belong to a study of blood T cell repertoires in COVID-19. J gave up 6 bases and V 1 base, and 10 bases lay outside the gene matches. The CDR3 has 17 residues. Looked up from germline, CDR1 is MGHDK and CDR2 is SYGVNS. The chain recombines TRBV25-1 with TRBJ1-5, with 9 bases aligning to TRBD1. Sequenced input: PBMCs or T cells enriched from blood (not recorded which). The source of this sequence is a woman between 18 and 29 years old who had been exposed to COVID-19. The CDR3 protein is CASSESGFTGGGQPQHF. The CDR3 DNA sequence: TGTGCCAGCAGTGAATCTGGCTTCACAGGGGGCGGTCAGCCCCAGCATTTT.